The sample holds one count of the clone carrying this TCR beta chain. The data belong to a study of blood T cell repertoires in COVID-19. On the study more broadly: Samples of COVID-19 (acute and convalescent) were obtained from the United States, Italy and Spain. Nucleic acid was either cDNA or gDNA, and it came from T cells, B-cell-depleted T cells, or PBMCs.

In the authors' workflow: By means of reference gene primer amplification, nucleated cell counts were estimated. Libraries were prepared by immunoSEQ multiplex PCR; TCRdb keeps only in-frame clonotypes and omits some of them. V and J calls and clone size come straight from that table; D and trimming were deduced from the DNA. This sample has roughly 330,000 clones; 65% to 90% occur once, and the top ten carry roughly a tenth. The CDR3 spans 14 residues. The germline V gene has CDR1 MGHRA and CDR2 YSYEKL. The V end was cut by 2 bases, the J end by 5 bases, with 12 bases between. The sample was PBMCs or T cells enriched from blood (not recorded which). J is TRBJ2-5 and V is TRBV4-1; D remains unclear. This sequence originates from a woman under 30 who had recovered from COVID-19. CDR3 sequence reads: CASSQIEAIETQYF. In DNA form, the CDR3 reads TGCGCCAGCAGCCAAATCGAGGCTATCGAGACCCAGTACTTC.